This T cell receptor (beta chain) was sequenced in a study of T cell repertoires in cytomegalovirus infection. Study-wide background: It can be stated that public TCR beta signatures indicated CMV infection as well as a matching HLA type.

This clonotype showed up many times. TCRdb re-called the reads with MiXCR, one entry per CDR3 protein. The sample contains approximately 71,000 distinct CDR3 sequences, under 4.5% of which appear only once. The CDR3 is 15 amino acids. Germline CDR1 and CDR2: SGHVS and FNYEAQ. The junction had 2 bases not matched to a gene; V was cut back by 1 base and J by 5 bases. The TCR was taken from a human donor in good health (CMV status not recorded). Some clones in this sample may be carry-over from other donors' samples. The sample consisted of PBMCs. This chain joins TRBV7-6 and TRBJ2-2, with 9 bases aligning to TRBD2. The CDR3 DNA follows: TGTGCCAGCAGCTTAGGACTAGCGGAGACCGGGGAGCTGTTTTTT. This codes for CASSLGLAETGELFF. Combining the CDR3 with reference TRBV7-6 and TRBJ2-2 gives the whole variable domain GAGVSQSPRYKVTKRGQDVALRCDPISGHVSLYWYRQALGQGPEFLTYFNYEAQQDKSGLPNDRFSAERPEGSISTLTIQRTEQRDSAMYRCASSLGLAETGELFFGEGSRLTVL.